A single sample gave rise to the 15 T cell receptor beta chains below, sequenced in a study of regulatory T cells in long-lasting Graves disease. Arm-PCR of CDR3 regions and iRepertoire HTBI primers were used to build TCR beta libraries. TCRdb analysed the multiplex PCR reads with MiXCR anew, one entry per CDR3 protein. The sample contains 650,000 to 700,000 distinct CDR3 sequences, about 32% of which appear only once. Noted time point: persistent/refractory GD, antithyroid drugs over 5 years with positive TRAb. The authors made the TCR library using RNA they extracted from PBMCs. The sample consisted of peripheral blood mononuclear cells (PBMCs), taken when the disease was refractory, from a patient treated with antithyroid drugs. The receptor source for this set is a female donor with Graves disease.

This clonotype has just a few counts. The rearrangement uses TRBV6-1 and TRBJ1-2; the D is unclear. The germline gives CDR1 MNHNS, CDR2 SASEGT. The CDR3 is 11 amino acids. Trimming shortened V by 11 bases and J by 4 bases, and 11 bases separated the two germline ends. The chain's CDR3 is CAAWGAYGYTF. In DNA, the CDR3 is TGTGCCGCCTGGGGTGCCTATGGCTACACCTTC.

This clonotype has a count of ten or more. The chain uses TRBV6-5 and TRBJ1-5, with D unresolved. CDR3 length: 15 residues. Per the germline V gene, CDR1 is MNHEY and CDR2 is SVGAGI. Trimming stripped 2 bases from V and 6 bases from J, with 14 bases between. CDR3 DNA sequence: TGTGCCAGCAGTTACCGGGCCCAGACGGGTCAGCCCCAGCATTTT. It encodes CASSYRAQTGQPQHF.

This clonotype was seen many times. The rearrangement links TRBV28 to TRBJ1-6; 9 bases line up with TRBD1. J lost 0 bases, V lost 6 bases, and 6 bases had no gene match. This CDR3 region has 17 residues. Germline loops: CDR1 MDHEN, CDR2 SYDVKM. The DNA of the CDR3 is TGTGCCAGCAGCCTGGGACAGGGCAGCTCCTATAATTCACCCCTCCACTTT. Protein product: CASSLGQGSSYNSPLHF.

There are a few counts of this clonotype. The rearrangement uses TRBV11-2 and TRBJ2-5, with D unclear. There are 13 residues in the CDR3. The V gene lost 5 bases and the J gene lost 4 bases, with 11 bases spanning the gap. Germline assignment: CDR1 SGHAT and CDR2 FQNNGV. Written as DNA, the CDR3 is TGTGCCAGCAGCCCCCAGGTCGGAGAGACCCAGTACTTC. Its translation is CASSPQVGETQYF. The full variable domain, with the rest looked up from reference TRBV11-2 and TRBJ2-5, is EAGVAQSPRYKIIEKRQSVAFWCNPISGHATLYWYQQILGQGPKLLIQFQNNGVVDDSQLPKDRFSAERLKGVDSTLKIQPAKLEDSAVYLCASSPQVGETQYFGPGTRLLVL.

This CDR3 is CASTSQGEKLFF. In DNA form, the CDR3 reads TGTGCCAGCACCTCTCAGGGCGAAAAACTGTTTTTT. J is TRBJ1-4 and V is TRBV28; TRBD1 might be the D (5 bases). In germline, CDR1 is MDHEN, CDR2 SYDVKM. Trimming pared 7 bases from V and 8 bases from J, leaving 11 bases between. The CDR3 is 12 residues long. The full variable domain, completed using reference TRBV28 and TRBJ1-4, is DVKVTQSSRYLVKRTGEKVFLECVQDMDHENMFWYRQDPGLGLRLIYFSYDVKMKEKGDIPEGYSVSREKKERFSLILESASTNQTSMYLCASTSQGEKLFFGSGTQLSVL.

This clonotype was seen at least ten times. The V and J genes are TRBV2 and TRBJ1-2; the D gene is possibly TRBD1 (6 bases). Trimming pared 7 bases from V and 6 bases from J, leaving 21 bases between. Germline CDR1 reads SNHLY; CDR2 reads FYNNEI. CDR3 length: 15 residues. Written as DNA, the CDR3 is TGTGCCAGCACCACTTTGAGGGGGGGCGCGGATGGCTACACCTTC. Its translation: CASTTLRGGADGYTF.

In its sample, this clonotype was seen many times. The V gene is TRBV7-2, the J gene TRBJ1-2; D unclear. Germline CDR1 and CDR2: SGHTA and FQGNSA. The CDR3 runs to 14 residues. Trimming removed 2 bases at V and 2 bases at J, with 9 bases between. The CDR3 DNA sequence: TGTGCCAGCAGCTTATCCTCGGGAAACTATGGCTACACCTTC. Translated: CASSLSSGNYGYTF.

In this sample, this clonotype turned up many times. The genes are TRBV29-1 and TRBJ1-4; tentative D call: TRBD1 (5 bases). This CDR3 has 12 residues. The germline gives CDR1 SQVTM, CDR2 ANQGSEA. The V gene lost 6 bases and the J gene lost 5 bases, with 10 bases spanning the gap. CDR3 in DNA: TGCAGCGTCCAGGGAAGAAATGAAAAACTGTTTTTT. Its translation: CSVQGRNEKLFF.

This clonotype appeared many times. The V call is TRBV28, the J call TRBJ1-5; 7 nucleotides agree with TRBD1. The CDR3 sequence is 15 residues long. The V gene end was trimmed by 5 bases and the J gene end by 11 bases; junction bases not matched to a gene: 15. The V gene's germline CDR1 is MDHEN and CDR2 SYDVKM. CDR3 protein: CASSLPTGWISAQHF. CDR3 sequence (DNA): TGTGCCAGCAGTCTCCCGACAGGGTGGATTTCAGCCCAGCATTTT.

This sequence joins TRBV5-1 and TRBJ2-7; tentatively, D is TRBD2 (6 bases). Trimming took off 4 bases at V and 2 bases at J, with 16 bases between the two ends. Germline V lookup: CDR1 SGHRS, CDR2 YFSETQ. This CDR3 contains 15 residues. For the CDR3, the DNA is TGCGCCAGCAGCGTCGTGGGCGGGACGGCCTACGAGCAGTACTTC. This codes for CASSVVGGTAYEQYF.

The rearrangement links TRBV30 to TRBJ1-1; 8 bases agree with TRBD1. V lost 1 base to trimming and J lost 11 bases; unmatched junction nucleotides: 9. The CDR3 covers 13 residues. The germline V gene has CDR1 GTSNPN and CDR2 SVGIG (reference sequence). CDR3 sequence (DNA): TGTGCCTGGAGTGACTGGACAGGGCCCGTCGCTTTCTTT. It specifies CAWSDWTGPVAFF.

The chain uses TRBV18 and TRBJ2-1, with 14 bases that match TRBD2. CDR3 length equals 15 residues. After removal of 4 bases from V and 10 bases from J, the junction contained 6 bases not matched to a gene. The germline CDR1 and CDR2 sequences are KGHSH and LQKENI. Written as DNA, the CDR3 is TGTGCCAGCTCACGAGGACTAGCGGGAGGTCAAGAGCAGTTCTTC. It yields the protein CASSRGLAGGQEQFF.

This clonotype appeared a few times. The chain is built from TRBV18 and TRBJ1-5; D is perhaps TRBD1 (6 bases). V was cut by 5 bases and J by 0 bases, with 11 bases left in between. Germline values: CDR1 KGHSH, CDR2 LQKENI. The CDR3 is 15 amino acids. CDR3 sequence: CASSTGTYSNQPQHF. CDR3 DNA: TGTGCCAGCTCAACCGGGACATATAGCAATCAGCCCCAGCATTTT.

The chain joins TRBV9 to TRBJ2-5; no definite D call. Between the trimmed V and J ends, which lost 0 bases and 5 bases, there was a span of 8 bases. Germline CDR1 reads SGDLS; CDR2 reads YYNGEE. CDR3 size: 13 residues. The DNA for the CDR3 is TGTGCCAGCAGCGTAGGGGTAGGGGAGACCCAGTACTTC. Amino acid sequence: CASSVGVGETQYF.

In this sample, this clonotype turned up a few times. The CDR3 DNA reads TGTGCCAGCAGAGGTGACAGGTCTAGCTCTGGAAACACCATATATTTT. It yields the protein CASRGDRSSSGNTIYF. The rearrangement links TRBV2 to TRBJ1-3; tentatively, D is TRBD1 (6 bases). Germline lookup yields CDR1 SNHLY and CDR2 FYNNEI. Trimming removed 6 bases from V and 0 bases from J, with 15 bases in between. This CDR3 spans 16 amino acids.